This entry describes one TCR beta chain. Its target is unknown. The data were obtained in a study of cytomegalovirus exposure and HLA in healthy donors. Study at large: The same platform was used for the 100 to 150 validation repertoires as for the 666 first-cohort repertoires, as reported in a later analysis.

Study-wide results and caveats: A later analysis found first-cohort TCR clusters tended to co-occur in the 90 to 150 validation repertoires. It was confirmed in vitro that three of the CMV-associated chains were specific for CMV antigens.

V was trimmed by 7 bases and J by 0 bases, leaving 13 bases between them. Germline V gene sequence: CDR1 MNHEY, CDR2 SMNVEV (reference sequence). The CDR3 sequence is 14 residues long. Produced via immunoSEQ multiplex PCR; TCRdb's table is partial and in-frame only. The table has approximately 160,000 clones, approximately 86% seen once. This chain uses TRBV27 with TRBJ2-7; tentative D call: TRBD2 (5 bases). The material sequenced was PBMCs. This clonotype was obtained from a woman aged 18-29 years in good health and CMV-seronegative. CDR3 loop: CASKLSGSSYEQYF. The CDR3 DNA sequence: TGTGCCAGCAAGTTGAGTGGGAGCTCCTACGAGCAGTACTTC.